The 16 T cell receptor beta chains given below trace back to one sample, sequenced in a study of regulatory T cells in long-lasting Graves disease. Construction of TCR beta libraries relied on iRepertoire HTBI primers and on Arm-PCR targeting CDR3 regions. TCRdb itself ran the multiplex PCR reads through MiXCR, one entry per CDR3 protein. The data hold around 340,000 distinct CDR3 sequences, with about 19% observed a single time. Time point defined: persistent/refractory GD, antithyroid drugs over 5 years with positive TRAb. The authors made the TCR library using RNA they extracted from PBMCs. The sample in question was peripheral blood mononuclear cells (PBMCs), obtained when the disease was refractory, from a patient treated with antithyroid drugs. These receptor sequences come from a female donor with Graves disease.

V usage is TRBV4-1 and J usage is TRBJ1-5; D call uncertain. Germline V gene lookup returns CDR1 MGHRA and CDR2 YSYEKL. This CDR3 has 13 amino acids. Trimming cost V 4 bases and J 5 bases, with 9 bases left between them. The CDR3 loop reads CASSRIGDQPQHF. DNA of the CDR3: TGCGCCAGCAGCCGGATTGGGGATCAGCCCCAGCATTTT.

This clonotype was seen only a few times. This chain links TRBV28 with TRBJ1-6; D is uncertain. Between the trimmed V and J ends, which lost 3 bases and 7 bases, there was a span of 22 bases. CDR1 MDHEN and CDR2 SYDVKM come from the germline V gene. CDR3 length equals 18 residues. CDR3 in amino acids: CASSFPTLEGGLNSPLHF. CDR3 nucleotide sequence: TGTGCCAGCAGTTTCCCCACCCTGGAGGGAGGCTTAAATTCACCCCTCCACTTT.

The chain couples TRBV6-1 to TRBJ2-7; D uncertain. Germline values: CDR1 MNHNS, CDR2 SASEGT. V lost 8 bases and J 9 bases, leaving 17 bases between the germline ends. The CDR3 extends over 12 amino acids. The CDR3 region has the DNA TGTGCCAGCGGGCCTCCTACGAGTGGGCAGTACTTC. This gives the protein CASGPPTSGQYF.

The chain uses TRBV5-4 and TRBJ2-5; 12 nucleotides agree with TRBD2. Germline values: CDR1 SGHNT, CDR2 YYREEE (reference sequence). V lost 4 bases and J lost 3; bases outside the gene matches: 7. This CDR3 has 16 amino acids. The CDR3 coding sequence is TGTGCCAGCAGCCCTCTAGCGGGAGGGGGGGAAGAGACCCAGTACTTC. Protein product: CASSPLAGGGEETQYF. Using reference TRBV5-4 and TRBJ2-5 for the parts outside the CDR3, the full variable domain is ETGVTQSPTHLIKTRGQQVTLRCSSQSGHNTVSWYQQALGQGPQFIFQYYREEENGRGNFPPRFSGLQFPNYSSELNVNALELDDSALYLCASSPLAGGGEETQYFGPGTRLLVL.

The table lists this clonotype with a few counts. The V gene is TRBV6-5, the J gene TRBJ1-2; D remains ambiguous. The CDR3 extends over 14 amino acids. Trimming stripped 6 bases from V and 4 bases from J, with 15 bases between. Germline V gene lookup returns CDR1 MNHEY and CDR2 SVGAGI. CDR3 sequence reads: CASSSSEGAYGYTF. The CDR3, as DNA: TGTGCCAGCAGCTCCTCGGAGGGCGCCTATGGCTACACCTTC.

The rearrangement links TRBV7-2 to TRBJ1-3, with D perhaps matching TRBD1 (5 bases). CDR1 SGHTA and CDR2 FQGNSA come from the germline V gene. This CDR3 contains 14 residues. Trimming took 2 bases from V and 2 from J, leaving 7 bases between them. CDR3 protein: CASSLQGPGNTIYF. CDR3 DNA sequence: TGTGCCAGCAGCTTACAGGGACCTGGAAACACCATATATTTT.

This clonotype was observed many times. In DNA form, the CDR3 reads TGTGCCAGCAGTTACTCAAGGAGAAACGAGCAGTACTTC. The encoded protein is CASSYSRRNEQYF. The chain uses TRBV6-2 or TRBV6-3 and TRBJ2-7; D remains unclear. Germline V CDR1 and CDR2: MNHEY, SVGEGT. The CDR3 length is 13 residues. V dropped 0 bases and J dropped 5 bases, with 8 bases sitting between them.

This clonotype appeared many times. J is TRBJ2-6 and V is TRBV15; the D is unclear. Germline V gene sequence: CDR1 LNHNV, CDR2 YYDKDF (reference sequence). The CDR3 runs 14 residues. The V end lost 5 bases, the J end lost 0 bases, and 5 bases lay between the germline ends. The CDR3, as DNA: TGTGCCACCAGCGTCATCTCTGGGGCCAACGTCCTGACTTTC. Translating it yields CATSVISGANVLTF.

This clonotype was picked up a small number of times. This chain links TRBV20-1 with TRBJ1-3; D unclear. There are 15 residues in the CDR3. Germline assignment: CDR1 DFQATT and CDR2 SNEGSKA (reference sequence). Trimming pared 5 bases from V and 1 base from J, leaving 15 bases between. The CDR3 sequence: CSAEKDGFSGNTIYF. CDR3 nucleotide sequence: TGCAGTGCTGAAAAAGACGGGTTTTCTGGAAACACCATATATTTT.

This clonotype has a single count. This may stem from a read error, because a much larger clone lies one nucleotide away. The rearrangement uses TRBV28 and TRBJ1-4; D remains ambiguous. Germline V CDR1 and CDR2: MDHEN, SYDVKM. CDR3 length: 12 amino acids. Trimming removed 10 bases from V and 6 bases from J, with 12 bases in between. Here the CDR3 reads CATRRRDEKLFF. Written as DNA, the CDR3 is TGTGCCACCCGGAGAAGGGATGAAAAACTGTTTTTT.

Ten or more counts support this clonotype. The chain is built from TRBV5-8 and TRBJ1-5; the match to TRBD1 covers 8 bases. The V and J ends lost 5 bases and 2 bases, in that order; junction bases with no gene match: 6. The CDR3 runs to 15 residues. The germline gives CDR1 SGHTS, CDR2 YDEGEE. CDR3 nucleotide sequence: TGTGCCAGCAGTCGACAGGGGAGGGGCAATCAGCCCCAGCATTTT. Amino acids: CASSRQGRGNQPQHF.

Ten or more counts support this clonotype. The gene calls are TRBV28 and TRBJ1-5; weak D call: TRBD1 (6 bases). The germline CDR1 and CDR2 sequences are MDHEN and SYDVKM. V was clipped by 5 bases and J by 7 bases, with 21 bases between them. This CDR3 has 16 amino acids. CDR3: CASSDPSTGIGQPQHF. The CDR3 DNA reads as TGTGCCAGCAGTGACCCTTCGACAGGCATAGGACAGCCCCAGCATTTT. Full variable domain (outside the CDR3, taken from reference TRBV28 and TRBJ1-5): DVKVTQSSRYLVKRTGEKVFLECVQDMDHENMFWYRQDPGLGLRLIYFSYDVKMKEKGDIPEGYSVSREKKERFSLILESASTNQTSMYLCASSDPSTGIGQPQHFGDGTRLSIL.

This clonotype was seen many times. The chain is built from TRBV19 and TRBJ1-1; 9 nucleotides match TRBD1. Germline CDR1 and CDR2: LNHDA and SQIVND (reference sequence). J gave up 7 bases and V 3 bases, and 6 bases lay outside the gene matches. The CDR3 is 14 residues long. CDR3 coding DNA: TGTGCCAGTAGTATGGGACAGGGAAACGGTGAAGCTTTCTTT. Translated: CASSMGQGNGEAFF.

Ten or more counts support this clonotype. The chain has TRBV27 and TRBJ2-2, with D hard to call. The CDR3 covers 15 residues. In germline, CDR1 is MNHEY, CDR2 SMNVEV (reference sequence). Trimming took off 3 bases at V and 0 bases at J, with 8 bases between the two ends. The CDR3 region has the DNA TGTGCCAGCAGTTTGAAGGCCTCGAACACCGGGGAGCTGTTTTTT. Amino acids: CASSLKASNTGELFF.

This clonotype was detected only once. No conserved phenylalanine or tryptophan is present at the end of the CDR3, so a read error is the likely explanation. The DNA is omitted, as the CDR3 cannot be located on it reliably, and the CDR3 follows TCRdb's listing. This CDR3 reads CASSPSFSGGYIRYL. The V gene is TRBV11-3, the J gene TRBJ2-4; the table's TRBD1 call for D was not verified on the DNA. CDR1 and CDR2 (germline): SGHNT, YENEEA. Both ends counted, the CDR3 spans 15 residues.

Many counts were recorded for this clonotype. The chain recombines TRBV28 with TRBJ2-5; 10 positions agree with TRBD1. The germline CDR1 and CDR2 sequences are MDHEN and SYDVKM. This CDR3 comprises 14 residues. V lost 3 bases, J lost 12 bases, and 10 bases stayed unmatched. The DNA for the CDR3 is TGTGCCAGCAGTTTTGGGACAGGGGTTCTTCGGAAGTACTTC. Its protein is CASSFGTGVLRKYF.